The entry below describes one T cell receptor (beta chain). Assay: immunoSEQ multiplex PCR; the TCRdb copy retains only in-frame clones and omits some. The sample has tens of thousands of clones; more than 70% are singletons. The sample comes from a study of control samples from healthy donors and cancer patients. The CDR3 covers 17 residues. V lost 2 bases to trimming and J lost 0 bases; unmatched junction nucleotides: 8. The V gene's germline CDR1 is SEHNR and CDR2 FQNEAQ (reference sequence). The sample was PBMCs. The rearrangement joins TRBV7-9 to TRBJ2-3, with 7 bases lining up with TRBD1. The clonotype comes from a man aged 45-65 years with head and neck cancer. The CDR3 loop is CASSLRAWDSSTDTQYF. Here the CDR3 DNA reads TGTGCCAGCAGCTTAAGGGCCTGGGACAGTAGCACAGATACGCAGTATTTT.